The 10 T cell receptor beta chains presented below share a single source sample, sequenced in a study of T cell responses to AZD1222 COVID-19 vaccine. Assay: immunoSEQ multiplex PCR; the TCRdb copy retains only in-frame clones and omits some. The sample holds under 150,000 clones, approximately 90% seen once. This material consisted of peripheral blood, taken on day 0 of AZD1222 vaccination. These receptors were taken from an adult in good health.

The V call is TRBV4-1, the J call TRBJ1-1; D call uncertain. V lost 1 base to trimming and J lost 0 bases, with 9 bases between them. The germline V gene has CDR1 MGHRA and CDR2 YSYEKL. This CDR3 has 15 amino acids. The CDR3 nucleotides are TGCGCCAGCAGCCAAGTTCACAGCATGAACACTGAAGCTTTCTTT. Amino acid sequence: CASSQVHSMNTEAFF.

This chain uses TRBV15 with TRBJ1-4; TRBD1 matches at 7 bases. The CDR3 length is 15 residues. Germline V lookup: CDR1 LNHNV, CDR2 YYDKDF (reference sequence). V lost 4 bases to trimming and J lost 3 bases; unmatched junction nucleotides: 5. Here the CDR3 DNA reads TGTGCCACCAGCAAGAACAGGGGCCCTAATGAAAAACTGTTTTTT. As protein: CATSKNRGPNEKLFF.

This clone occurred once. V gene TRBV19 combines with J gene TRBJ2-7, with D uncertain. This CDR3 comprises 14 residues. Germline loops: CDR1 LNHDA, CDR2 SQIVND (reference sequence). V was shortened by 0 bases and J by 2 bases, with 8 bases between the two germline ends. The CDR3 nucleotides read TGTGCCAGTAGTATAGACACAGAGGCCTACGAGCAGTACTTC. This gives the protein CASSIDTEAYEQYF.

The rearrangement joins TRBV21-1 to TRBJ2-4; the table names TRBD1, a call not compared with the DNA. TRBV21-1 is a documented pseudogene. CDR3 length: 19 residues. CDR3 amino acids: CASSKIGVRDRGRENIQYF. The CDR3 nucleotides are TGTGCCAGCAGCAAAATCGGAGTCCGGGACAGGGGCCGGGAGAACATTCAGTACTTC.

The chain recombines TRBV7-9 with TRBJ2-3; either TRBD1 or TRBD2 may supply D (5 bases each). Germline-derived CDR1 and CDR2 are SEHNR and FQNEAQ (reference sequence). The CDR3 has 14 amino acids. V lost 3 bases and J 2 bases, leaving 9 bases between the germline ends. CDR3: CASSLGVSTDTQYF. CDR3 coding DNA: TGTGCCAGCAGCTTGGGGGTGTCCACAGATACGCAGTATTTT.

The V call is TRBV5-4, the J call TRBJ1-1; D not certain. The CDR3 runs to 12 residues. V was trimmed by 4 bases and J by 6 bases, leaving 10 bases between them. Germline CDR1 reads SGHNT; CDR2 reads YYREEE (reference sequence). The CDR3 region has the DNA TGTGCCAGCAGCCAAGAGTACTCTGAAGCTTTCTTT. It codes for CASSQEYSEAFF.

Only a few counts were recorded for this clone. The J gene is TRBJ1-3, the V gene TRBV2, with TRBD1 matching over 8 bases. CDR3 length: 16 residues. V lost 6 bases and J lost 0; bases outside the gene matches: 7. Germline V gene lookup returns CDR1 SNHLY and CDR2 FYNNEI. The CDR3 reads CASRPRGPFSGNTIYF. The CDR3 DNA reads TGTGCCAGCAGACCCAGGGGGCCATTCTCTGGAAACACCATATATTTT.

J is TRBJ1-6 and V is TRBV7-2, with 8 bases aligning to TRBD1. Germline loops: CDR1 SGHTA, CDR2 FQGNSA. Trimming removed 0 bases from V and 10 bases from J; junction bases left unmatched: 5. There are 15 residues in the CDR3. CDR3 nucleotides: TGTGCCAGCAGCTTAGCTTCCAGGGGGCAGTCACCCCTCCACTTT. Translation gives CASSLASRGQSPLHF.

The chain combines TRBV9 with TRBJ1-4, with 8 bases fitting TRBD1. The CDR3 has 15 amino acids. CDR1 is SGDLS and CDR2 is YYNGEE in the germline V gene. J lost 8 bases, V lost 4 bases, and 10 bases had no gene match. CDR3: CASSTSGTGHEKLFF. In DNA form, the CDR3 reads TGTGCCAGCAGCACCAGCGGGACAGGTCACGAAAAACTGTTTTTT. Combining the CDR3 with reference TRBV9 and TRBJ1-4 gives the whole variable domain DSGVTQTPKHLITATGQRVTLRCSPRSGDLSVYWYQQSLDQGLQFLIQYYNGEERAKGNILERFSAQQFPDLHSELNLSSLELGDSALYFCASSTSGTGHEKLFFGSGTQLSVL.

CDR3 loop: CASRGTPNQPQHF. The CDR3 DNA is TGTGCCAGCAGGGGGACACCCAATCAGCCCCAGCATTTT. V and J are TRBV2 and TRBJ1-5; tentative D call: TRBD1 (6 bases). The CDR3 sequence is 13 residues long. The V and J ends lost 6 bases and 3 bases respectively, with 9 bases between them. The germline V gene encodes CDR1 SNHLY and CDR2 FYNNEI.